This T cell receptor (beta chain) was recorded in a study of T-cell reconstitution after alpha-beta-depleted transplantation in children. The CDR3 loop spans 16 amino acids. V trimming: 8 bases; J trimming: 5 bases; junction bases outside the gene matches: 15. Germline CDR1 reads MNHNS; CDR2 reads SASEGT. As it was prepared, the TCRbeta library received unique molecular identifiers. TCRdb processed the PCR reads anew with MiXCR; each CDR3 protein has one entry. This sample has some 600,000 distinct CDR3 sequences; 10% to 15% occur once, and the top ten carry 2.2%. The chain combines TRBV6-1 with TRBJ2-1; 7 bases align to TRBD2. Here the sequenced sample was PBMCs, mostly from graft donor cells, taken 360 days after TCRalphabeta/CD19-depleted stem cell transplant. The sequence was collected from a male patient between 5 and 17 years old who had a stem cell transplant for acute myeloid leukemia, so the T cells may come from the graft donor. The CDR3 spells CASGGKRTGGHNEQFF. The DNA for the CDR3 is TGTGCCAGCGGGGGGAAAAGAACGGGAGGACACAATGAGCAGTTCTTC.